These 6 T cell receptor beta chains share one sample of origin, sequenced in a study of T-cell reconstitution after alpha-beta-depleted transplantation in children listed by TCRdb under 2016. Library preparation employed PCR. The run used an Illumina HiSeq 2500. Molecular barcoding was employed in the preparation of TCR libraries, with unique molecular identifiers being used to normalize TCRbeta repertoire quantification. The public reads were reprocessed in TCRdb via fastp at Q25 and MiXCR, keeping in-frame beta chains. Each entry is one CDR3 protein sequence, shown with its most common DNA and genes. Recorded for this sample are about 360,000 distinct CDR3 sequences; roughly 14% of them occurred a single time. The biggest ten clones account for 3.5% to 4.5% of the sample. The source material was PBMCs, sampled from the stem cell graft. The receptors derive from a human donor who donated a stem cell graft to a child with Fanconi anemia.

Ten or more counts support this clonotype. The V call is TRBV16, the J call TRBJ2-7; D call uncertain. CDR3 length: 13 residues. The V end lost 4 bases, the J end lost 4 bases, and 11 bases lay between the germline ends. The germline CDR1 and CDR2 sequences are KGHSY and FQNENV. The CDR3 DNA reads as TGTGCCAGCAGCCTCCGAACCTCATACGAGCAGTACTTC. Its translation: CASSLRTSYEQYF.

This clonotype was seen only a few times. The genes are TRBV4-2 and TRBJ1-5; D is possibly TRBD1 (6 bases). Germline V lookup: CDR1 LGHNA, CDR2 YNFKEQ. This CDR3 comprises 16 residues. Trimming took 0 bases from V and 5 from J, leaving 14 bases between them. The CDR3 nucleotides are TGTGCCAGCAGCCAAGATTGGAAGAGGGGGGATCAGCCCCAGCATTTT. This sequence encodes CASSQDWKRGDQPQHF.

In its sample, this clonotype was seen a few times. The chain carries TRBV12-3 or TRBV12-4 and TRBJ2-1; 8 bases line up with TRBD2. The CDR3 runs 13 residues. After removal of 8 bases from V and 9 bases from J, the junction contained 9 bases not matched to a gene. CDR3 nucleotides: TGTGCCAGCGCCGACGGGGGGGCGGGTGAGCAGTTCTTC. It encodes CASADGGAGEQFF.

In its sample, this clonotype was seen a few times. The chain couples TRBV9 to TRBJ2-2; no clear D gene. Germline CDR1 SGDLS, CDR2 YYNGEE. This CDR3 contains 13 residues. V lost 0 bases and J 7 bases, leaving 7 bases between the germline ends. CDR3 coding DNA: TGTGCCAGCAGCGTAGCTAAGGGCGGGGAGCTGTTTTTT. This encodes CASSVAKGGELFF.

This clonotype came up many times. The V gene is TRBV19, the J gene TRBJ2-1; TRBD2 matches 9 bases. With 5 bases clipped from V and 5 bases from J, the junction kept 7 bases outside the gene matches. The CDR3 contains 15 residues. In germline, CDR1 is LNHDA, CDR2 SQIVND (reference sequence). In DNA form, the CDR3 reads TGTGCCAGTAGTGCCTTAGCGGGGGTTCACAATGAGCAGTTCTTC. This sequence encodes CASSALAGVHNEQFF. Looking up the rest from reference TRBV19 and TRBJ2-1 gives the full variable domain: DGGITQSPKYLFRKEGQNVTLSCEQNLNHDAMYWYRQDPGQGLRLIYYSQIVNDFQKGDIAEGYSVSREKKESFPLTVTSAQKNPTAFYLCASSALAGVHNEQFFGPGTRLTVL.

This clonotype was recorded at least ten times. The rearrangement joins TRBV12-3 or TRBV12-4 to TRBJ2-1; D is undetermined. Trimming cost V 5 bases and J 6 bases, with 8 bases left between them. CDR3 length equals 12 residues. The CDR3 loop is CASSQTSNEQFF. The CDR3, as DNA: TGTGCCAGCAGTCAGACGAGCAATGAGCAGTTCTTC.